The clone carrying this TCR beta chain was counted only a few times. Germline-derived CDR1 and CDR2 are KGHDR and SFDVKD. V was clipped by 6 bases and J by 1 base, with 5 bases between them. CDR3 length: 13 residues. These data belong to a study of response to subunit inactivated influenza vaccine. TCRdb ran MiXCR on the RT-PCR reads and lists one entry per CDR3 protein. The data show about 700,000 distinct CDR3 sequences, 15% to 17% seen once. The chain employs TRBV24-1 and TRBJ2-2, with D hard to call. The receptor comes from a man between 45 and 60 years old who received an inactivated influenza vaccine. The sequences come from PBMCs from blood, collected 11 to 12 days after vaccination. CDR3 protein: CATSSGNTGELFF. DNA of the CDR3: TGTGCCACCAGTTCGGGGAACACCGGGGAGCTGTTTTTT.